This is a list of T cell receptor beta chains from one sample in a study of cytomegalovirus exposure and HLA in healthy donors. Here immunoSEQ multiplex PCR was the method, and the copy in TCRdb shows in-frame clones only, minus some. The sample yields approximately 130,000 clones, around 85% seen once. Sequencing was carried out using PBMCs. These receptor sequences come from a woman aged 30 to 39 in good health and CMV-seropositive. CDR3s include the opening cysteine and the closing phenylalanine or tryptophan. A D gene is named only where the DNA matches it firmly. A row's size may be missing; if present it is once, few, many or a size class.

cdr3_nt cdr3_aa clone_size j_call d_call cdr3_length v_call
TGTGCCAGCAGCCCGGACCAGACTAGCGGGATGATAGGAGATACGCAGTATTTT CASSPDQTSGMIGDTQYF - TRBJ2-3 TRBD2 18 TRBV5-4
TGTGCCAGCAGCTTAAGAACTGGCTCCTACAATGAGCAGTTCTTC CASSLRTGSYNEQFF - TRBJ2-1 - 15 TRBV7-3
TGTGCCAGCAGCGCCGGAACTAGCGGATACACAGATACGCAGTATTTT CASSAGTSGYTDTQYF - TRBJ2-3 TRBD2 16 TRBV9
TGTGCCAGCAGCGTAGGGGGCAGGATGAACACCGGGGAGCTGTTTTTT CASSVGGRMNTGELFF - TRBJ2-2 - 16 TRBV9
TGTGCCAGCAGTCCTCCTTTAACCGGGACACCCGAAGTCGGCAATCAGCCCCAGCATTTT CASSPPLTGTPEVGNQPQHF few TRBJ1-5 - 20 TRBV28
TGTGCCAGCAGTTACTCGGGGGGCTCCTACAATGAGCAGTTCTTC CASSYSGGSYNEQFF - TRBJ2-1 - 15 TRBV6-5
TGTGCCTGGAGTGTTGGGTCATTAGCGGGATCCGAGCAGTTCTTC CAWSVGSLAGSEQFF - TRBJ2-1 TRBD2 15 TRBV30
TGTGCCAGCATCCTTAATCCTAACTATGGCTACACCTTC CASILNPNYGYTF - TRBJ1-2 - 13 TRBV5-6
TGTGCCAGCAGAACGAGCTACAATGAGCAGTTCTTC CASRTSYNEQFF few TRBJ2-1 - 12 TRBV28
TGTGCCAGCAGTTTATGGACGGGTGGCACCGGGGAGCTGTTTTTT CASSLWTGGTGELFF once TRBJ2-2 - 15 TRBV28
TGTGCCAGCACTCTCCGGGGAACCTCTGGAAACACCATATATTTT CASTLRGTSGNTIYF once TRBJ1-3 - 15 TRBV5-8
TGTTCCAGCAGCTTTGGGGGCGGCGAGCAGTACTTC CSSSFGGGEQYF - TRBJ2-7 - 12 TRBV7-9
TGTGCCAGTAGGAGGGACAGCTCTATCTCTGGAAACACCATATATTTT CASRRDSSISGNTIYF - TRBJ1-3 TRBD1 16 TRBV19
TGTGCCAGTAACCCTAGGGGGAAGGAAGCTTTCTTT CASNPRGKEAFF - TRBJ1-1 - 12 TRBV19
TGTGCCAGCAGGCGTCCAACGGGAGGGCCAGATGAGCAGTTCTTC CASRRPTGGPDEQFF - TRBJ2-1 TRBD2 15 TRBV7-2
TGTGCCAGCAGCTCCGGACAGGTTGGAAACACCATATATTTT CASSSGQVGNTIYF - TRBJ1-3 TRBD1 14 TRBV5-4
TGTGCCAGTACCGGTGTCAAGCGGGGCTACACCTTC CASTGVKRGYTF - TRBJ1-2 - 12 TRBV19
TGTGCCAGCAGCCAGCCCCCCGGGACAGCCCTTAATGAGCAGTTCTTC CASSQPPGTALNEQFF once TRBJ2-1 TRBD1 16 TRBV4-2
TGTGCCAGCAGCTTGGCCAAGGCCGGGGTGGAGGCCCAGTACTTC CASSLAKAGVEAQYF - TRBJ2-5 - 15 TRBV5-4
TGTGCAAGTCGCTTAGCGTATACGGAGATCTCCACAGATACGCAGTATTTT CASRLAYTEISTDTQYF - TRBJ2-3 - 17 TRBV12-2
TGCGCCAGCACCAGAGGGGGGGAGGGCCAACACAATGAGCAGTTCTTC CASTRGGEGQHNEQFF - TRBJ2-1 - 16 TRBV10-2
TGTGCCAGTAGTATTCCCTCGGCAGCAGGAAACTCCATATATTTT CASSIPSAAGNSIYF - TRBJ1-3 - 15 TRBV19
TGCGCCAGCAGCTTCGGGGACTACAATGAGCAGTTCTTC CASSFGDYNEQFF - TRBJ2-1 - 13 TRBV5-1
TGCGCCAGCAGCTTAACTAGCGGGAGCCACGAGCAGTACTTC CASSLTSGSHEQYF - TRBJ2-7 TRBD2 14 TRBV5-1
TGTGCCAGCAGTGACCCGGGACAGGGAGACACTGAAGCTTTCTTT CASSDPGQGDTEAFF - TRBJ1-1 TRBD1 15 TRBV25-1